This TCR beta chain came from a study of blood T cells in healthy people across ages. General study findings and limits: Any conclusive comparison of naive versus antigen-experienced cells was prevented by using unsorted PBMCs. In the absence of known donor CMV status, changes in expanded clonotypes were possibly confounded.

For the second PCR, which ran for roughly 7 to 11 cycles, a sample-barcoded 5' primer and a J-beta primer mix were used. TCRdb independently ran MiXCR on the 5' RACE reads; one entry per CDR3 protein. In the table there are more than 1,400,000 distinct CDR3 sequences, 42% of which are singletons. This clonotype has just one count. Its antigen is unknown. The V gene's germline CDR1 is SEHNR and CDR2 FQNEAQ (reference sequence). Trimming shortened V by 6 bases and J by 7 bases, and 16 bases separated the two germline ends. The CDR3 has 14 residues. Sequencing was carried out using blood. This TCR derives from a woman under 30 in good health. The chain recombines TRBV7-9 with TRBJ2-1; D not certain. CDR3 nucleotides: TGTGCCAGCAGTTCCCCCCGGCAGCTAAATGAGCAGTTCTTC. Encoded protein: CASSSPRQLNEQFF.